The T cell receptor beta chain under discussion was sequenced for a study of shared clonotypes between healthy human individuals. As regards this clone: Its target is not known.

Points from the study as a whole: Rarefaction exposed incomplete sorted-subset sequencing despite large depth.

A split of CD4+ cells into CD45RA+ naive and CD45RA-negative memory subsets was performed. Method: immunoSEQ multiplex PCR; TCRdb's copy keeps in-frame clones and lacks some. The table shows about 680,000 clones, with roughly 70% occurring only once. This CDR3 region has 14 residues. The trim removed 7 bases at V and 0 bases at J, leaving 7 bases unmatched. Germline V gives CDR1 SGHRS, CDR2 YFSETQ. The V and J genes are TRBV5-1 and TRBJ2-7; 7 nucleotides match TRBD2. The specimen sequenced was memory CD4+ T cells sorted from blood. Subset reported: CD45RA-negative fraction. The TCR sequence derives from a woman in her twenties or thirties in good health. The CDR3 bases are TGCGCCAGCCGGGGCGGGAGCCTCTCCTACGAGCAGTACTTC. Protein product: CASRGGSLSYEQYF.